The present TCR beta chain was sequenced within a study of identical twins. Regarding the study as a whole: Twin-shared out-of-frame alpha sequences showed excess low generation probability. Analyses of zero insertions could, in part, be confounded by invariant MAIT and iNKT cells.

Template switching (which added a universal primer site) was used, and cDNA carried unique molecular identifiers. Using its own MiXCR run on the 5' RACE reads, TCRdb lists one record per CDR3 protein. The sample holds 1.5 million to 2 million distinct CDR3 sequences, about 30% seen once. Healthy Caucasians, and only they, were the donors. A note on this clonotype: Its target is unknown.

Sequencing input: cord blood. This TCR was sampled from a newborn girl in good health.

Here the CDR3 DNA reads TGTGCCAGCAGCTTTACGACCTATATCACAGATACGCAGTATTTT. Protein product: CASSFTTYITDTQYF. This rearrangement joins TRBV5-4 to TRBJ2-3; D remains unclear. V was trimmed by 2 bases and J by 2 bases, leaving 12 bases between them. The V gene's germline CDR1 is SGHNT and CDR2 YYREEE (reference sequence). The CDR3 is 15 residues long.